The 19 T cell receptor beta chains reported below all come from one sample, sequenced in a study of T-cell memory formation after mild COVID-19. TCRdb analysed the 5' RACE reads with MiXCR anew, one entry per CDR3 protein. The table has 300,000 to 350,000 distinct CDR3 sequences, roughly 13% seen once. The sample comprised PBMCs or a T cell subset sorted from them (not recorded which). The receptors here all came from a man between 18 and 35 years old who had mild COVID-19 (a few samples of this study predate the infection). Cell type and time point are not known.

V and J are TRBV30 and TRBJ2-1; D might be TRBD1 or TRBD2, each matching 6 bases. The germline CDR1 and CDR2 sequences are GTSNPN and SVGIG (reference sequence). V lost 0 bases and J lost 2, with 8 bases in between. The CDR3 runs 14 residues. CDR3 DNA: TGTGCCTGGAGTGTGGGGGGCCCCTACAATGAGCAGTTCTTC. Translated, it gives CAWSVGGPYNEQFF.

The gene calls are TRBV12-3 or TRBV12-4 and TRBJ2-4; D remains unclear. With 8 bases removed from V and 0 bases from J, the gap between germline ends came to 8 bases. This CDR3 contains 13 residues. DNA of the CDR3: TGTGCCAGCGGGGTTCCAGCCAAAAACATTCAGTACTTC. Translated, it gives CASGVPAKNIQYF.

Only a few counts were recorded for this clonotype. One junction end does not reproduce the germline sequence, and a read error may be involved. This chain joins TRBV11-2 and TRBJ1-2, with D unclear. The CDR3 is made up of 13 amino acids. Germline CDR1 and CDR2: SGHAT and FQNNGV. Written as DNA, the CDR3 is TGTGCCAGCAGCTTCCCTTTAATGGGCGGCGGAGTCTTC. This translates into CASSFPLMGGGVF.

This chain joins TRBV6-6 and TRBJ2-1; 8 bases are shared with TRBD1. The ends lost 6 bases at V and 5 bases at J; junction bases unmatched: 9. Germline CDR1 is MNHNY and CDR2 is SVGAGI (reference sequence). This CDR3 is 15 amino acids long. As DNA, the CDR3 is TGTGCCAGCAGACACGGACAGGGTATCGACAATGAGCAGTTCTTC. It specifies CASRHGQGIDNEQFF.

The V call is TRBV3-1, the J call TRBJ2-2; unclear D gene. The CDR3 has 12 amino acids. The germline V gene encodes CDR1 LGHDT and CDR2 YNNKEL (reference sequence). Deletions cut 8 bases from V and 4 bases from J, with 8 bases between. The CDR3 DNA reads as TGTGCCAGCCAAGTCCTCACCGGGGAGCTGTTTTTT. It is translated as CASQVLTGELFF.

The chain combines TRBV9 with TRBJ1-2, with D hard to call. Germline-derived CDR1 and CDR2 are SGDLS and YYNGEE. V lost 4 bases and J 6 bases, leaving 19 bases between the germline ends. The CDR3 sequence is 15 residues long. CDR3 sequence (DNA): TGTGCCAGCAGCCCAGGTTCCTCCAATCTCGATGGCTACACCTTC. Translated, it gives CASSPGSSNLDGYTF.

This clonotype has just a few counts. The chain employs TRBV29-1 and TRBJ2-3; 7 positions match TRBD2. The CDR3 has 14 residues. Trimming took 5 bases from V and 0 from J; bases not matched to a gene: 5. CDR1 SQVTM and CDR2 ANQGSEA come from the germline V gene. CDR3 sequence reads: CSVSLAASTDTQYF. Here the CDR3 DNA reads TGCAGCGTTTCTCTAGCGGCTAGCACAGATACGCAGTATTTT.

The V gene is TRBV29-1, the J gene TRBJ1-1, with D possibly TRBD1 on 5 matching bases. This CDR3 contains 14 residues. V was trimmed by 6 bases and J by 6 bases, leaving 20 bases between them. CDR1 and CDR2 (germline): SQVTM, ANQGSEA. CDR3 nucleotide sequence: TGCAGCGTGGGTACAACATTAGCGGGGCCTGAAGCTTTCTTT. Its protein is CSVGTTLAGPEAFF.

This clonotype was counted a few times. This sequence joins TRBV10-2 and TRBJ1-5; D not resolved. Trimming took off 4 bases at V and 10 bases at J, with 14 bases between the two ends. This CDR3 is 13 amino acids long. In germline, CDR1 is WSHSY, CDR2 SAAADI. The DNA of the CDR3 is TGCGCCAGCAGTGTGGCGGGATTAGCTCCCCAGCATTTT. This gives the protein CASSVAGLAPQHF.

This clonotype has just a few counts. The chain joins TRBV6-5 to TRBJ1-2; 8 bases are shared with TRBD1. CDR1 and CDR2 from the germline V gene are MNHEY and SVGAGI. V was pared by 0 bases and J by 10 bases, with 10 bases of the junction left unmatched. This CDR3 contains 15 residues. The CDR3 loop reads CASSYSTGGPLAYTF. In DNA form, the CDR3 reads TGTGCCAGCAGTTACTCAACAGGGGGTCCCTTGGCCTACACCTTC.

The chain is built from TRBV2 and TRBJ2-1; 8 positions match TRBD1. V trimming: 7 bases; J trimming: 4 bases; junction bases outside the gene matches: 6. Germline V gene lookup returns CDR1 SNHLY and CDR2 FYNNEI. There are 14 residues in the CDR3. The CDR3 reads CASIRDRSYNEQFF. The CDR3 DNA follows: TGTGCCAGCATTAGGGACAGGAGTTACAATGAGCAGTTCTTC. Using reference TRBV2 and TRBJ2-1 for the parts outside the CDR3, the full variable domain is EPEVTQTPSHQVTQMGQEVILRCVPISNHLYFYWYRQILGQKVEFLVSFYNNEISEKSEIFDDQFSVERPDGSNFTLKIRSTKLEDSAMYFCASIRDRSYNEQFFGPGTRLTVL.

This clonotype was detected a few times. The chain has TRBV20-1 and TRBJ1-4; D may be TRBD1 (5 bases). Germline CDR1 and CDR2: DFQATT and SNEGSKA (reference sequence). Trimming left V 1 base short and J 6 bases short, with 12 bases between. The CDR3 spans 14 residues. Written as DNA, the CDR3 is TGCAGTGCTAGAGGGGCAGGGTTGGATGAAAAACTGTTTTTT. It encodes CSARGAGLDEKLFF.

With respect to this clonotype: This may come from a read error, since a much larger clone is one base off. V gene TRBV6-5 combines with J gene TRBJ2-1; 7 nucleotides agree with TRBD1. The CDR3 is made up of 15 amino acids. CDR1 and CDR2 (germline): MNHEY, SVGAGI. CDR3 bases: TGTGCCAGCAGGGACGGGACAGCGAGGTACAAAGAGCAGTTCTTC. Amino acids: CASRDGTARYKEQFF.

This clonotype was found a few times. The chain joins TRBV7-9 to TRBJ1-4, with a tentative D call TRBD1 (5 bases). CDR3 length: 15 amino acids. The V end lost 6 bases, the J end lost 7 bases, and 18 bases lay between the germline ends. The V gene's germline CDR1 is SEHNR and CDR2 FQNEAQ (reference sequence). The CDR3 loop reads CASRAGTHVAEKLFF. As DNA, the CDR3 is TGTGCCAGCAGAGCCGGGACCCACGTGGCTGAAAAACTGTTTTTT.

V and J are TRBV5-1 and TRBJ1-2; perhaps TRBD1 as D (6 bases). CDR3 size: 16 residues. Trimming stripped 4 bases from V and 6 bases from J, with 22 bases between. Germline CDR1 SGHRS, CDR2 YFSETQ. This CDR3 reads CASSIMTGGGGNGYTF. DNA of the CDR3: TGCGCCAGCAGCATTATGACAGGTGGTGGTGGAAATGGCTACACCTTC.

This clonotype was observed a few times. The gene calls are TRBV12-3 or TRBV12-4 and TRBJ2-1; 8 nucleotides align to TRBD2. The CDR3 is made up of 14 amino acids. Trimming cost V 6 bases and J 5 bases; bases outside gene matches: 6. DNA of the CDR3: TGTGCCAGCAGCCCGGGGGGGGGCAACAATGAGCAGTTCTTC. Its protein product is CASSPGGGNNEQFF.

The V gene is TRBV20-1, the J gene TRBJ1-1, with D perhaps matching TRBD1 (5 bases). The CDR3 has 14 amino acids. V lost 3 bases, J lost 2 bases, and 13 bases lay in between. CDR1 and CDR2 (germline): DFQATT, SNEGSKA (reference sequence). CDR3 DNA: TGCAGTGCTAGGCCCGGGACGGTAAACACTGAAGCTTTCTTT. Protein: CSARPGTVNTEAFF.

This clonotype was counted a few times. The chain couples TRBV2 to TRBJ1-1, with D unclear. V was cut by 4 bases and J by 3 bases, with 6 bases left in between. The CDR3 sequence is 12 residues long. Looked up from germline, CDR1 is SNHLY and CDR2 is FYNNEI. This chain's CDR3 is CASSVLDTEAFF. The CDR3 DNA reads TGTGCCAGCAGTGTCCTAGACACTGAAGCTTTCTTT. The whole variable domain, remainder taken from reference TRBV2 and TRBJ1-1, is EPEVTQTPSHQVTQMGQEVILRCVPISNHLYFYWYRQILGQKVEFLVSFYNNEISEKSEIFDDQFSVERPDGSNFTLKIRSTKLEDSAMYFCASSVLDTEAFFGQGTRLTVV.

A few counts support this clonotype. The chain employs TRBV18 and TRBJ1-1; TRBD1 is a possible D gene (5 bases). The V end was cut by 1 base, the J end by 1 base, with 10 bases between. The CDR3 sequence is 15 residues long. CDR1 KGHSH and CDR2 LQKENI come from the germline V gene. The CDR3 sequence: CASSPREGPNTEAFF. CDR3 DNA sequence: TGTGCCAGCTCACCACGGGAGGGGCCGAACACTGAAGCTTTCTTT.